The T cell receptor beta chain under discussion was sequenced for a study of T cell responses to AZD1222 COVID-19 vaccine. Notes on the study in general: In all cases, repertoires were sampled only after the peak T cell response. Unmutated variant regions reportedly attract nearly half of all spike-specific TCRs. Seropositive status at baseline applied to only 5 to 7 AZD1222 recipients. The donor cohort was predominantly white British with a female majority, and clonal diversity may have been underestimated.

Method: immunoSEQ multiplex PCR; TCRdb's copy keeps in-frame clones and lacks some. The sample yields 150,000 to 200,000 clones, 80% to 95% seen once. After removal of 3 bases from V and 4 bases from J, the junction contained 0 bases not matched to a gene. The CDR3 covers 14 residues. CDR1 is KGHSH, CDR2 LQKENI, per germline. As regards this clone: Its antigen is unknown.

Source: peripheral blood, taken on day 0 of AZD1222 vaccination. The TCR was taken from an adult in good health. This rearrangement joins TRBV18 to TRBJ1-6; 7 positions agree with TRBD1. This CDR3 reads CASSPGQYNSPLHF. CDR3 nucleotides: TGTGCCAGCTCACCGGGACAGTATAATTCACCCCTCCACTTT.